This TCR beta chain is drawn from a study of response to subunit inactivated influenza vaccine. Study-level points and caveats: With each seasonal influenza vaccination, the authors suggested, few new T cells are recruited.

The CDR3 is 15 amino acids. Germline CDR1 LGHNA, CDR2 YSLEER. The V and J ends lost 4 bases and 3 bases respectively, with 16 bases between them. TCRdb fed the RT-PCR reads into MiXCR, producing one record per CDR3 protein. The sample contains around 850,000 distinct CDR3 sequences, approximately 17% of which appear only once. This clonotype was detected a few times. Its matching antigen is unknown. Specimen: PBMCs from blood, collected 4 to 6 days after vaccination. The origin of this receptor is a man aged 45-65 years who received an inactivated influenza vaccine. The J gene is TRBJ2-7, the V gene TRBV4-3, with D tentatively TRBD1 or TRBD2 (5 bases each). CDR3 nucleotides: TGCGCCAGCAGCCGAAGCGTGGGGGAAAGCTACGAGCAGTACTTC. It encodes CASSRSVGESYEQYF.